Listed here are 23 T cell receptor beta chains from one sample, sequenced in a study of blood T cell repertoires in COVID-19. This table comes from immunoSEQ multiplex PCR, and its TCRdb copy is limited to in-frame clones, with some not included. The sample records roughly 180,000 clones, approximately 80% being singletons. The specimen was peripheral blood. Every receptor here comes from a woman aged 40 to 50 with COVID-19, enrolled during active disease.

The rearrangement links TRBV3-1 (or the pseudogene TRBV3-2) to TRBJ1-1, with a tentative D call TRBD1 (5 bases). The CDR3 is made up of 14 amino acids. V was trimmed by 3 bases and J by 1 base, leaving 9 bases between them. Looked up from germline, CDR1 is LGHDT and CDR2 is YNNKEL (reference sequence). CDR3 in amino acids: CASSQPTGNTEAFF. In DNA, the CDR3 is TGTGCCAGCAGCCAGCCCACAGGGAACACTGAAGCTTTCTTT.

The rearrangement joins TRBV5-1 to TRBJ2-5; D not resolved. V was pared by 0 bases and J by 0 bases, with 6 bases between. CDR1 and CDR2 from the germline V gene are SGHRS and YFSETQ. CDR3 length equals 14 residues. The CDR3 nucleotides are TGCGCCAGCAGCTTGGATTCGGACCAAGAGACCCAGTACTTC. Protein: CASSLDSDQETQYF.

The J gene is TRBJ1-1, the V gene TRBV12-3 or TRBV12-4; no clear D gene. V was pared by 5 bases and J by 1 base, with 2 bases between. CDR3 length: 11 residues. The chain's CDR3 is CASSQNTEAFF. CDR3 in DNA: TGTGCCAGCAGTCAGAACACTGAAGCTTTCTTT.

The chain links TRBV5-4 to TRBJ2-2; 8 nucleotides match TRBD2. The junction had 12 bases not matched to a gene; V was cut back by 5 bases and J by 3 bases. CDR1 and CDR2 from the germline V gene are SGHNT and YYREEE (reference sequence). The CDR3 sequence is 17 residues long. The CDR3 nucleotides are TGTGCCAGCAGTCCCACTAGCGGCCAACCCCACACCGGGGAGCTGTTTTTT. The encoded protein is CASSPTSGQPHTGELFF.

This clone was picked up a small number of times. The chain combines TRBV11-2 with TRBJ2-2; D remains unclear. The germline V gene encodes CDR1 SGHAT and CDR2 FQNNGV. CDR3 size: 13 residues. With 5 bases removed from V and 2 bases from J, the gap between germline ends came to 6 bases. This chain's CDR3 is CASSPSNTGELFF. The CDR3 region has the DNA TGTGCCAGCAGCCCTTCTAACACCGGGGAGCTGTTTTTT.

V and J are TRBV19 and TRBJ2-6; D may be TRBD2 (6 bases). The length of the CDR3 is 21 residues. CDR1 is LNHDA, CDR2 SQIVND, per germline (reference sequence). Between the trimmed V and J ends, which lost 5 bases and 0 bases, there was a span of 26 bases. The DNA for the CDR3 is TGTGCCAGTAGTTCGCCGGGACTCAGAATTATAAAGGTCTCTGGGGCCAACGTCCTGACTTTC. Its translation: CASSSPGLRIIKVSGANVLTF.

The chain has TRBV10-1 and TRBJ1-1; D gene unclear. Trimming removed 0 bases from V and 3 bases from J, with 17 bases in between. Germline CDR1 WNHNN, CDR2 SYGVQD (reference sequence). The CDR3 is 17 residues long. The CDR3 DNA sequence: TGCGCCAGCAGTGAGTCACTGGCGGCCACCGGGGACACTGAAGCTTTCTTT. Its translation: CASSESLAATGDTEAFF.

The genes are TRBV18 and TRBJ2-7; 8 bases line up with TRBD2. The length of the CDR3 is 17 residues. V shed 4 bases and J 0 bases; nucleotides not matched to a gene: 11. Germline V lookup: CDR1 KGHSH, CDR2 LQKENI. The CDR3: CASSRPGGGLSSYEQYF. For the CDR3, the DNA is TGTGCCAGCTCACGCCCGGGAGGGGGACTTAGCTCCTACGAGCAGTACTTC.

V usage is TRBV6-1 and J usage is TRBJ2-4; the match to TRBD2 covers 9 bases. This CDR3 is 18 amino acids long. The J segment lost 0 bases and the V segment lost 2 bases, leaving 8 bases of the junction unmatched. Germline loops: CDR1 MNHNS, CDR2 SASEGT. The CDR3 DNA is TGTGCCAGCAGTGAAAATATCGGCGGGGGGGGAGCCAAAAACATTCAGTACTTC. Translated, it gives CASSENIGGGGAKNIQYF.

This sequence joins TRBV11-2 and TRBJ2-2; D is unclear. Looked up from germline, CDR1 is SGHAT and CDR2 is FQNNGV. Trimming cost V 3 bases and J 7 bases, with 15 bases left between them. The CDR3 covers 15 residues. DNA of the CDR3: TGTGCCAGCAGCTTTAGGCAGGCGTCCCTCGGGGAGCTGTTTTTT. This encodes CASSFRQASLGELFF. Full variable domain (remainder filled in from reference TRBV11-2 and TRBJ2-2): EAGVAQSPRYKIIEKRQSVAFWCNPISGHATLYWYQQILGQGPKLLIQFQNNGVVDDSQLPKDRFSAERLKGVDSTLKIQPAKLEDSAVYLCASSFRQASLGELFFGEGSRLTVL.

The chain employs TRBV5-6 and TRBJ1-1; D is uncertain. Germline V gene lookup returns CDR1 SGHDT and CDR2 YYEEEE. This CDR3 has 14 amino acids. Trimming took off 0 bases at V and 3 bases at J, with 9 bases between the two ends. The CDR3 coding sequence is TGTGCCAGCAGCTTGGGCGGGAGCGACACTGAAGCTTTCTTT. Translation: CASSLGGSDTEAFF.

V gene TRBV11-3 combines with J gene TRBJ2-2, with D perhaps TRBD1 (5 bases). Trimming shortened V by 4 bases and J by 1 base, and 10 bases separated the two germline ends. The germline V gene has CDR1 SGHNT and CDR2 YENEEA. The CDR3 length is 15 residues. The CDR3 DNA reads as TGTGCCAGCAGCTGGGGCCGACAGAACACCGGGGAGCTGTTTTTT. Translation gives CASSWGRQNTGELFF. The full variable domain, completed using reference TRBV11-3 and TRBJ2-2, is EAGVVQSPRYKIIEKKQPVAFWCNPISGHNTLYWYLQNLGQGPELLIRYENEEAVDDSQLPKDRFSAERLKGVDSTLKIQPAELGDSAVYLCASSWGRQNTGELFFGEGSRLTVL.

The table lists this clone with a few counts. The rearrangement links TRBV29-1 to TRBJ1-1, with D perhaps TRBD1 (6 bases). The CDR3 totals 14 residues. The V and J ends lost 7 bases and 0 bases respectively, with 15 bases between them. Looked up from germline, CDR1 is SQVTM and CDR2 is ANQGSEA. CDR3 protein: CSGTPDRMNTEAFF. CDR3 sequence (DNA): TGCAGCGGAACCCCCGACAGGATGAACACTGAAGCTTTCTTT. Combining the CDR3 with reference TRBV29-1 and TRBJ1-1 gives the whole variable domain SAVISQKPSRDICQRGTSLTIQCQVDSQVTMMFWYRQQPGQSLTLIATANQGSEATYESGFVIDKFPISRPNLTFSTLTVSNMSPEDSSIYLCSGTPDRMNTEAFFGQGTRLTVV.

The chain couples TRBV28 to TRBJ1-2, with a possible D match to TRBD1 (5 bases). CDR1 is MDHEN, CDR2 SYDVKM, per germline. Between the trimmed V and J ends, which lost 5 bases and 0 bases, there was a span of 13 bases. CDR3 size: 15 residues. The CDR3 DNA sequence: TGTGCCAGCAGTGAGTCCGCAGGGTCTAACTATGGCTACACCTTC. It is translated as CASSESAGSNYGYTF.

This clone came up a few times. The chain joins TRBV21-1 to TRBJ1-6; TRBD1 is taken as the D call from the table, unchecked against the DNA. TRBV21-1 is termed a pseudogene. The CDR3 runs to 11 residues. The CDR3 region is CAREGASPLHF. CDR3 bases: TGTGCCAGAGAAGGGGCTTCACCCCTCCACTTT.

The CDR3 loop reads CASSPEPWNTEAFF. The DNA of the CDR3 is TGTGCCAGCAGCCCCGAGCCGTGGAACACTGAAGCTTTCTTT. This rearrangement joins TRBV2 to TRBJ1-1; D gene uncertain. CDR1 is SNHLY and CDR2 is FYNNEI in the germline V gene. Trimming took 6 bases from V and 1 from J, leaving 12 bases between them. This CDR3 spans 14 amino acids.

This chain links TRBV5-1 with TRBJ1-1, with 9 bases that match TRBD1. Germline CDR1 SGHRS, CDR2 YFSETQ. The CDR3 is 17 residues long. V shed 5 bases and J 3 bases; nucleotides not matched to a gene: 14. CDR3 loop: CASRKTGTGRGDTEAFF. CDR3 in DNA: TGCGCCAGCAGGAAAACCGGGACAGGGCGCGGGGACACTGAAGCTTTCTTT.

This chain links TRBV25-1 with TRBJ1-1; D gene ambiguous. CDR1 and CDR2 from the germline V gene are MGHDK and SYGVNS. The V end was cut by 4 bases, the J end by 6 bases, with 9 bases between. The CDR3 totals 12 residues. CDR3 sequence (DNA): TGTGCCAGCAGTGCGGGGTGGGCTGAAGCTTTCTTT. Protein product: CASSAGWAEAFF.

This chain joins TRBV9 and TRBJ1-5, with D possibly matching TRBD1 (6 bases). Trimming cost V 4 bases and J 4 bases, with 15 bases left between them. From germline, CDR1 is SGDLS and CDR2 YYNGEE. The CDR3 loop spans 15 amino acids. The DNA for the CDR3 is TGTGCCAGCAGCTACCAGGGGCGCGGGAATCAGCCCCAGCATTTT. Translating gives CASSYQGRGNQPQHF. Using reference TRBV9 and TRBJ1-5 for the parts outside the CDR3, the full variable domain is DSGVTQTPKHLITATGQRVTLRCSPRSGDLSVYWYQQSLDQGLQFLIQYYNGEERAKGNILERFSAQQFPDLHSELNLSSLELGDSALYFCASSYQGRGNQPQHFGDGTRLSIL.

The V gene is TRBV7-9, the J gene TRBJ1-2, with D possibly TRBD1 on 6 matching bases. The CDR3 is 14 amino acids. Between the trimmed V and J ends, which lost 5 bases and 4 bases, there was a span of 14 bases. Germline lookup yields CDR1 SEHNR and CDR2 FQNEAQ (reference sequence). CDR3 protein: CASSPPAGAYGYTF. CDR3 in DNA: TGTGCCAGCAGCCCCCCGGCAGGGGCCTATGGCTACACCTTC.

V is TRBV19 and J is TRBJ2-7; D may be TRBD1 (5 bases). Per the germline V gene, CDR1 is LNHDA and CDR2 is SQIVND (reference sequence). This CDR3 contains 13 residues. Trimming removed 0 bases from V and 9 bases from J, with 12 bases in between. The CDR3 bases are TGTGCCAGTAGTATAGATACTCCGCAGGGGCAGTACTTC. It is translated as CASSIDTPQGQYF. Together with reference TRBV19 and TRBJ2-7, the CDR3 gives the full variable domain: DGGITQSPKYLFRKEGQNVTLSCEQNLNHDAMYWYRQDPGQGLRLIYYSQIVNDFQKGDIAEGYSVSREKKESFPLTVTSAQKNPTAFYLCASSIDTPQGQYFGPGTRLTVT.

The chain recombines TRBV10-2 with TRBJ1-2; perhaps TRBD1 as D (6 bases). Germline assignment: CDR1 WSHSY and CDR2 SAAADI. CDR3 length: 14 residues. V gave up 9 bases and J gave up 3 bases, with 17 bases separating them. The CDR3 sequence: CASLPRGLHYGYTF. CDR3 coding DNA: TGCGCCAGTCTTCCCAGGGGTTTACACTATGGCTACACCTTC.

CDR3 DNA sequence: TGTGCCACCAGTGACACCGACAGGGATGAGCAGTTCTTC. Its protein is CATSDTDRDEQFF. This rearrangement joins TRBV24-1 to TRBJ2-1, with 7 bases aligning to TRBD1. Losses at the gene ends were 4 bases for V and 8 bases for J; bases not matched to a gene: 4. Germline CDR1 KGHDR, CDR2 SFDVKD. CDR3 length: 13 amino acids.